Here is one T cell receptor beta chain with its context. The specificity of this receptor is unknown. It has no much larger one-base neighbor in the sample; base qualities were not kept. The data were taken from a study of vaccination and CD4 T cells after COVID-19 (dated by TCRdb to 2022 to 2024). Study-level background: Every convalescent patient had a positive nasal swab PCR test for SARS-CoV-2, with mild disease in about 9 patients and severe disease in one. Each participant got two doses of either the Pfizer-BioNTech BNT162b2 vaccine (n=8) or the Moderna mRNA-1273 vaccine (n=2). Six males and four females were included in the convalescent cohort, with two Hispanic individuals, seven Caucasians, two Asians and one multiracial person represented. Post-COVID blood samples were collected from convalescent patients a median of around 100 days after diagnosis, with a range of roughly 35 to 180 days. Post-vaccine blood samples were obtained a median of around 74 days after the second vaccine dose, with a range of roughly 13 to 250 days. In around nine COVID-19 convalescent patients and a few infection-naive healthy vaccine recipients, the spike-specific CD4+ TCR repertoire before mRNA vaccination was compared with the repertoire after mRNA vaccination. Beyond this particular receptor, the publication reports: An increase in the median number of SARS-CoV-2-reactive clonotypes from approximately 21 after infection to roughly 38 after vaccination was observed, but the change was not found to be significant. Of the vaccine-specific clones in convalescent patients, 304 of 307, or nearly all, reacted only to SARS-CoV-2 spike and did not cross-react with common cold coronaviruses. The number of convalescent patients in the study was relatively small, and the study did not examine early timepoints following natural infection. In convalescent patients, a median around 90% of post-vaccine SARS-CoV-2-reactive clones were detected only after vaccination, and vaccine-specific priming was suggested by this finding.

CDR1 and CDR2, looked up from the germline V gene (reference sequence), are SEHNR and FQNEAQ. From V the trimming removes 5 bases and from J it removes 4 bases, while the gene matches leave 9 bases of the junction unaccounted for. From its cysteine to its phenylalanine, the CDR3 spans 15 amino acids. Here the CDR3 DNA is all that survives: 45 bases in frame from base 1. Positive SARS-CoV-2 PCR tests in the convalescent patients dated from March to December 2020, before Alpha, Beta and Delta variants emerged in the United States. Ficoll-Paque Plus gradient centrifugation was used to isolate PBMCs from whole blood, and the isolated PBMCs were then either used fresh or cryopreserved at -140C. The receptor library was made with PCR. The instrument was an Illumina iSeq 100. The authors' analysis ran thus. Non-productive sequences were removed, and CDR3s not starting with C, not ending with F or W, or shorter than 7 amino acids were discarded. Similarity between CDR3 sequences was evaluated in R version 3.6.1 using Levenshtein distances (stringdist) and unrooted phylogenetic trees (ape). Through fastp at Q25 and MiXCR, TCRdb rebuilt clones from the public reads, retaining in-frame beta chains. Under each unique CDR3 protein, matching rows form one entry showing the most common genes and DNA. The V and J calls shown here were made by TCRdb, not taken from the authors' results. Counted in this sample were around 20,000 distinct CDR3 sequences; approximately 62% of them appeared once. Of the sample, around 1.1% falls within the top ten clones.

The chain joins TRBV7-9 to TRBJ2-3, and TRBD1 aligns with 7 junction nucleotides. Specimen: CD4+ T cells from blood, collected after SARS-CoV-2 vaccination. The receptor's source is a human donor who had recovered from COVID-19. In nucleotide form, the sequence is TGTGCCAGCAGCCAACGGGACAGATCCTCAGATACGCAGTATTTT. Translated, this is CASSQRDRSSDTQYF.